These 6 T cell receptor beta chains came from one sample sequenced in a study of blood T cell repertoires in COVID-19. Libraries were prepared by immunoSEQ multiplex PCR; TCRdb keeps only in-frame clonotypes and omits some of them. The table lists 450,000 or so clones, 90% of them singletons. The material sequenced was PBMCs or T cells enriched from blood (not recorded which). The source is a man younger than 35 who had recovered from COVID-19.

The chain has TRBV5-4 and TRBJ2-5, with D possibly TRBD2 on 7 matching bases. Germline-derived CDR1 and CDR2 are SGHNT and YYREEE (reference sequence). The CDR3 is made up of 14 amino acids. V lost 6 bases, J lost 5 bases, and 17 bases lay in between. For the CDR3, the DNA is TGTGCCAGCACCAAGGGGGGGAGTGATGAGACCCAGTACTTC. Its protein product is CASTKGGSDETQYF.

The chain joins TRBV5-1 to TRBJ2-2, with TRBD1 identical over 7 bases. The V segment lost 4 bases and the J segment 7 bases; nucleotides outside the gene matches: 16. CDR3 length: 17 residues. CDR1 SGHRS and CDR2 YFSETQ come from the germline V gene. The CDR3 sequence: CASSGGYDRVRDGELFF. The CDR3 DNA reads TGCGCCAGCAGCGGAGGATACGACAGGGTTCGGGACGGGGAGCTGTTTTTT.

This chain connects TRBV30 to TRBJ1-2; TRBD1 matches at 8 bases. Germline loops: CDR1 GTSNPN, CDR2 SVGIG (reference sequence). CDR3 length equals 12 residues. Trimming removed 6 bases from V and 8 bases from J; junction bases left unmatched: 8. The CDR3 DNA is TGTGCCTGCCTTGACAGGGGAGGAGGCTACACCTTC. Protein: CACLDRGGGYTF.

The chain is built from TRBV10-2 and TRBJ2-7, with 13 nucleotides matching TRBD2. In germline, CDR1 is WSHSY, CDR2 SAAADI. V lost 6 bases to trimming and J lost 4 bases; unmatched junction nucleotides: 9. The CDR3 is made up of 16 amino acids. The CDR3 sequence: CASRRLAGGAGYEQYF. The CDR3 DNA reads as TGCGCCAGCAGGCGACTAGCGGGAGGTGCCGGGTACGAGCAGTACTTC.

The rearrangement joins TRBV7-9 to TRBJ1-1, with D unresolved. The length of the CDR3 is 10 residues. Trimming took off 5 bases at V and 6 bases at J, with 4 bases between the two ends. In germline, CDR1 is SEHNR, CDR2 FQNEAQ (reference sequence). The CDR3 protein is CASSRAEAFF. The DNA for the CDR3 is TGTGCCAGCAGCCGGGCTGAAGCTTTCTTT.

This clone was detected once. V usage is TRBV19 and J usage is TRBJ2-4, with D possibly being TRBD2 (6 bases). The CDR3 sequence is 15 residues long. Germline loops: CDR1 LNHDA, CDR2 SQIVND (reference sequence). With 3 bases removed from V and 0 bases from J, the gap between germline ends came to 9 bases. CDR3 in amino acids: CASSIGRVAKNIQYF. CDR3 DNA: TGTGCCAGTAGTATCGGGAGAGTAGCCAAAAACATTCAGTACTTC. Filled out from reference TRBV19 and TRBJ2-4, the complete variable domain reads DGGITQSPKYLFRKEGQNVTLSCEQNLNHDAMYWYRQDPGQGLRLIYYSQIVNDFQKGDIAEGYSVSREKKESFPLTVTSAQKNPTAFYLCASSIGRVAKNIQYFGAGTRLSVL.